A selection of T cell receptor beta chains follows, all from one sample in a study of T cell repertoires in cytomegalovirus infection. One entry per CDR3 protein results from TCRdb running MiXCR on the reads. The repertoire holds a few hundred thousand distinct CDR3 sequences, 9% to 9.5% seen once, with 3.5% to 4.5% in the top ten. The sample comprised PBMCs. The receptors originated from a human donor in good health (CMV status not recorded). Some clones in this sample may be carry-over from other donors' samples. Both conserved end residues are part of each CDR3. The order of the fields is CDR3 protein, CDR3 DNA, D gene, V gene, J gene, clone size. D genes are given only for firm matches. Size is stated for part of the rows, as once, few or many counts, or as a class when the clone is expanded.

CDR3: CASSLAPREETQYF; DNA: TGTGCCAGCAGTTTAGCCCCTCGAGAAGAGACCCAGTACTTC; D: .; V: TRBV12-3/TRBV12-4; J: TRBJ2-5; size: .
CDR3: CASSLGITGKLAEQYF; DNA: TGTGCCAGCAGCTTAGGTATTACAGGGAAGTTGGCCGAGCAGTACTTC; D: .; V: TRBV7-2; J: TRBJ2-7; size: .
CDR3: CASSLGTSVAQYF; DNA: TGTGCCAGCAGCCTAGGGACTAGCGTGGCCCAGTACTTC; D: TRBD2; V: TRBV5-5; J: TRBJ2-5; size: few
CDR3: CASSYGLRGSGDTQYF; DNA: TGTGCCAGCAGTTACGGACTCAGGGGCTCCGGAGATACGCAGTATTTT; D: .; V: TRBV6-2/TRBV6-3; J: TRBJ2-3; size: many
CDR3: CASQTGIQPQHF; DNA: TGTGCCAGCCAAACAGGGATTCAGCCCCAGCATTTT; D: .; V: TRBV28; J: TRBJ1-5; size: .
CDR3: CASSVDSQGGQPQHF; DNA: TGTGCCAGCAGCGTAGATTCCCAGGGGGGCCAGCCCCAGCATTTT; D: TRBD1; V: TRBV9; J: TRBJ1-5; size: few
CDR3: CASRGREGRAYNEQFF; DNA: TGTGCCAGCAGGGGTCGGGAGGGCCGAGCCTACAATGAGCAGTTCTTC; D: TRBD2; V: TRBV7-2; J: TRBJ2-1; size: many
CDR3: CASSLGSAGGNEQFF; DNA: TGTGCCAGCAGCTTAGGGTCAGCGGGGGGCAATGAGCAGTTCTTC; D: TRBD2; V: TRBV7-6; J: TRBJ2-1; size: .
CDR3: CASSLKGAGAGEQYF; DNA: TGTGCCAGCAGCTTAAAGGGAGCGGGAGCTGGCGAGCAGTACTTC; D: TRBD2; V: TRBV7-9; J: TRBJ2-7; size: many
CDR3: CASSLATAEAFRSGETQYF; DNA: TGCGCCAGCAGCTTGGCCACCGCCGAGGCCTTCCGTTCGGGAGAGACCCAGTACTTC; D: .; V: TRBV5-1; J: TRBJ2-5; size: few
CDR3: CASSAGHSSNEQFF; DNA: TGTGCCAGCAGCGCAGGACACTCCAGCAATGAGCAGTTCTTC; D: .; V: TRBV7-3; J: TRBJ2-1; size: many
CDR3: CASSSYSSGANVLTF; DNA: TGTGCCAGTAGTAGCTACAGCTCTGGGGCCAACGTCCTGACTTTC; D: .; V: TRBV19; J: TRBJ2-6; size: .
CDR3: CASIPGTANGGNYGYTF; DNA: TGTGCCAGCATCCCTGGGACGGCTAACGGGGGGAACTATGGCTACACCTTC; D: .; V: TRBV6-6; J: TRBJ1-2; size: many
CDR3: CASSPMDRYNEQFF; DNA: TGTGCCAGCAGCCCCATGGACAGATACAATGAGCAGTTCTTC; D: .; V: TRBV5-5; J: TRBJ2-1; size: .
CDR3: CASSRRDGGYEQYF; DNA: TGTGCCAGCAGCCGCCGGGACGGGGGCTACGAGCAGTACTTC; D: .; V: TRBV7-2; J: TRBJ2-7; size: many
CDR3: CASSLADRNGYTF; DNA: TGTGCCAGCAGCTTAGCGGACAGGAACGGCTACACCTTC; D: TRBD1; V: TRBV7-6; J: TRBJ1-2; size: many
CDR3: CASSKKPNEQYF; DNA: TGTGCCAGCAGCAAGAAACCTAACGAGCAGTACTTC; D: .; V: TRBV28; J: TRBJ2-7; size: .
CDR3: CAWSSRTDRQETQYF; DNA: TGTGCCTGGAGTTCCAGGACGGACCGACAAGAGACCCAGTACTTC; D: .; V: TRBV30; J: TRBJ2-5; size: .
CDR3: CAGTSGSADTQYF; DNA: TGTGCCGGGACTAGCGGGAGTGCAGATACGCAGTATTTT; D: TRBD2; V: TRBV7-2; J: TRBJ2-3; size: many
CDR3: CASSEDIKVTEAFF; DNA: TGTGCCAGCAGCGAAGACATCAAGGTCACTGAAGCTTTCTTT; D: .; V: TRBV7-9; J: TRBJ1-1; size: many
CDR3: CASSPTGFLETQYF; DNA: TGTGCCAGCAGCCCAACAGGGTTTTTGGAGACCCAGTACTTC; D: .; V: TRBV7-6; J: TRBJ2-5; size: few
CDR3: CASSHYRVVSGANVLTF; DNA: TGTGCCAGCAGCCACTACAGGGTAGTATCTGGGGCCAACGTCCTGACTTTC; D: .; V: TRBV14; J: TRBJ2-6; size: few
CDR3: CASEGASYEQYF; DNA: TGCGCCAGCGAAGGGGCTTCCTACGAGCAGTACTTC; D: .; V: TRBV10-1; J: TRBJ2-7; size: few
CDR3: CASGNFYNEQFF; DNA: TGTGCCAGCGGCAACTTTTACAATGAGCAGTTCTTC; D: .; V: TRBV6-2/TRBV6-3; J: TRBJ2-1; size: .
CDR3: CASSLNLAGGPDEQYF; DNA: TGTGCCAGCAGCTTAAATCTAGCGGGAGGGCCGGACGAGCAGTACTTC; D: TRBD2; V: TRBV7-2; J: TRBJ2-7; size: many
CDR3: CASSLGGPQPQHF; DNA: TGTGCCAGCAGCTTGGGGGGCCCCCAGCCCCAGCATTTT; D: .; V: TRBV7-9; J: TRBJ1-5; size: .
CDR3: CASSFGDRGAVQYF; DNA: TGTGCCAGCAGCTTCGGTGACAGGGGTGCTGTGCAGTACTTC; D: TRBD1; V: TRBV7-9; J: TRBJ2-7; size: many
CDR3: CASSFVGPYEQYF; DNA: TGTGCCAGCAGTTTTGTCGGTCCCTACGAGCAGTACTTC; D: .; V: TRBV28; J: TRBJ2-7; size: many
CDR3: CASSPWGLTYEQYF; DNA: TGTGCCAGCAGCCCGTGGGGGCTGACCTACGAGCAGTACTTC; D: .; V: TRBV7-6; J: TRBJ2-7; size: few
CDR3: CASSLPGQYEQYF; DNA: TGTGCCAGCAGTTTGCCGGGACAGTACGAGCAGTACTTC; D: TRBD1; V: TRBV27; J: TRBJ2-7; size: .
CDR3: CASSGDRAYYGYTF; DNA: TGTGCCAGCAGCGGGGACAGGGCTTACTATGGCTACACCTTC; D: TRBD1; V: TRBV2; J: TRBJ1-2; size: .
CDR3: CASSPDGTRNEQFF; DNA: TGTGCCAGCAGCCCGGACGGGACTAGAAATGAGCAGTTCTTC; D: TRBD2; V: TRBV7-9; J: TRBJ2-1; size: many
CDR3: CASSLSGQGGRETQYF; DNA: TGTGCCAGCAGCTTATCCGGACAGGGGGGGAGGGAGACCCAGTACTTC; D: TRBD1; V: TRBV7-6; J: TRBJ2-5; size: many
CDR3: CASKQRGAPTSTDTQYF; DNA: TGTGCCAGTAAGCAGCGGGGGGCCCCTACTAGCACAGATACGCAGTATTTT; D: TRBD2; V: TRBV19; J: TRBJ2-3; size: many
CDR3: CASRIRPQGYSNQPQHF; DNA: TGTGCCAGTAGAATTCGACCACAGGGATATAGCAATCAGCCCCAGCATTTT; D: .; V: TRBV19; J: TRBJ1-5; size: many
CDR3: CASGDRYLNEQFF; DNA: TGTGCCAGCGGTGACCGCTACTTGAATGAGCAGTTCTTC; D: .; V: TRBV27; J: TRBJ2-1; size: .
CDR3: CASSSRPGGAGKLFF; DNA: TGTGCCAGCAGCTCAAGACCGGGAGGAGCGGGGAAACTGTTTTTT; D: .; V: TRBV28; J: TRBJ1-4; size: many
CDR3: CASRPPDTHNQPQHF; DNA: TGTGCCAGCAGACCACCGGACACCCACAATCAGCCCCAGCATTTT; D: .; V: TRBV27; J: TRBJ1-5; size: .
CDR3: CASSDGTGPNGYTF; DNA: TGTGCCAGCAGCGACGGGACAGGCCCAAATGGCTACACCTTC; D: TRBD1; V: TRBV7-3; J: TRBJ1-2; size: .